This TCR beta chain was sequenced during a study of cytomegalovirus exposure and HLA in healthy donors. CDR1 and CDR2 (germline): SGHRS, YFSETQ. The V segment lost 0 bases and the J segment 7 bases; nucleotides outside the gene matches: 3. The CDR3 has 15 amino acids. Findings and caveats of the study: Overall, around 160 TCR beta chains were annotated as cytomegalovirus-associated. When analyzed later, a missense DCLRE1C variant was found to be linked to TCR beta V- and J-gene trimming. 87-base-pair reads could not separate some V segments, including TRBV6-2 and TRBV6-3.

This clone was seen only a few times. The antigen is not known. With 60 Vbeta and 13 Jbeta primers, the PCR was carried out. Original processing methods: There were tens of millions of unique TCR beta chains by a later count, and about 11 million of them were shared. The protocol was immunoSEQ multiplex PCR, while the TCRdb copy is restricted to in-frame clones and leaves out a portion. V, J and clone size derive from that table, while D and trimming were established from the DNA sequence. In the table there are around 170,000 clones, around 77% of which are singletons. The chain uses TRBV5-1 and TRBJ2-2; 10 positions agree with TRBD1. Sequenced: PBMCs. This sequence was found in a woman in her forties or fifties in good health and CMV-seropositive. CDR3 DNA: TGCGCCAGCAGCTTGGGACAGGGGGCTGTCGGGGAGCTGTTTTTT. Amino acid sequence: CASSLGQGAVGELFF.